This entry lists 6 T cell receptor beta chains sequenced from one sample in a study of CXCR3-negative and CXCR3-positive naive CD8 T cells. Study-wide results and caveats: When CXCR3-positive naive cells were set against CXCR3-negative naive cells, the former had more hydrophobic TRB CDR3s.

These receptors are not linked to any known antigen. Preparation of TRB cDNA libraries relied on 5' RACE carrying UMI labels. TCRdb reprocessed the 5' RACE reads; each CDR3 protein has one entry and no DNA is given. The sample spans 150,000 to 170,000 distinct CDR3 sequences; the ten largest clones claim around 0.5%. Sequencing was performed on naive CXCR3+ CD8+ T cells from blood. Subset denoted: CD45RO-CCR7+CD27+CD95- naive CD8+ T cells expressing CXCR3 (TNR3+). These TCRs come from a human donor in good health. Some clones in this sample may be carry-over from other donors' samples.

V and J are TRBV7-9 and TRBJ2-1. The CDR3 sequence is 16 residues long. Germline values: CDR1 SEHNR, CDR2 FQNEAQ (reference sequence). CDR3 loop: CASSLTHPYSGNEQFF. Drawing the rest from reference TRBV7-9 and TRBJ2-1, the complete variable domain is DTGVSQNPRHKITKRGQNVTFRCDPISEHNRLYWYRQTLGQGPEFLTYFQNEAQLEKSRLLSDRFSAERPKGSFSTLEIQRTEQGDSAMYLCASSLTHPYSGNEQFFGPGTRLTVL.

The chain joins TRBV28 to TRBJ2-5; TCRdb proposes TRBD1, but this gene call is untestable without DNA. This CDR3 contains 16 residues. CDR1 is MDHEN, CDR2 SYDVKM, per germline. CDR3: CASSLGQGRPQETQYF.

The chain employs TRBV29-1 and TRBJ1-2. The CDR3 has 12 amino acids. The germline gives CDR1 SQVTM, CDR2 ANQGSEA. Here the CDR3 reads CSVVVENYGYTF.

The chain uses TRBV11-3 and TRBJ2-1; TCRdb names TRBD2, which stays unverified in the absence of DNA. Germline V gene data show CDR1 as SGHNT and CDR2 as YENEEA. This CDR3 is built from 16 residues. The CDR3 protein is CASSPRTSGYYNEQFF.

V is TRBV7-8 and J is TRBJ1-5; with no DNA, the TCRdb D assignment of TRBD1 cannot be verified. The CDR3 is 13 residues long. Germline V gene lookup returns CDR1 SGHVS and CDR2 FQNEAQ. The CDR3 protein is CASSFPGTQPQHF.

The chain carries TRBV20-1 and TRBJ2-3; without DNA, the TCRdb call of TRBD1 cannot be checked. Germline CDR1 and CDR2: DFQATT and SNEGSKA (reference sequence). The CDR3 runs to 13 residues. CDR3 region: CSARSSQGDTQYF.